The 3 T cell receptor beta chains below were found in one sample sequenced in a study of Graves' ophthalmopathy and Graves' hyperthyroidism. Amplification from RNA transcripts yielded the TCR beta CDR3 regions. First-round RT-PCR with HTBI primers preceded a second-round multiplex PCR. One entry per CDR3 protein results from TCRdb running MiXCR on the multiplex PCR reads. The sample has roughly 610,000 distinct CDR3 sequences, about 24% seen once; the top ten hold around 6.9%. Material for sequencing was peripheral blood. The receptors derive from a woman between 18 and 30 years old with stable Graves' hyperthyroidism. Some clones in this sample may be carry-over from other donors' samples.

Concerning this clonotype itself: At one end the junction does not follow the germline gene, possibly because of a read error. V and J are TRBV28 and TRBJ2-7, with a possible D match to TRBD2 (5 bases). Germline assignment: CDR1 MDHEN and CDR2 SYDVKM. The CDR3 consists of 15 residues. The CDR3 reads CASSLYGGSIYDQYF. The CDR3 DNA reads TGTGCCAGCAGTTTATATGGAGGCTCGATCTACGATCAGTACTTC.

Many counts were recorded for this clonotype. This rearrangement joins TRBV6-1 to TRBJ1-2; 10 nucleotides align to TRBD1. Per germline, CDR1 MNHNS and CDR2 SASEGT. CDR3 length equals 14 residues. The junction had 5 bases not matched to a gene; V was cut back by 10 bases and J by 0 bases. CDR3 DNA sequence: TGTGCCACACGGACAGGGGGAGCTAACTATGGCTACACCTTC. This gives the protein CATRTGGANYGYTF.

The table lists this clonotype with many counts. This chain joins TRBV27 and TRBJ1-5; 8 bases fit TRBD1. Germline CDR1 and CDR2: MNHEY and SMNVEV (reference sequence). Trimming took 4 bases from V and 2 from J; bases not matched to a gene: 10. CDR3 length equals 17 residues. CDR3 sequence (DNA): TGTGCCAGCAGTTCCATACGACAGGGGATAGGCAATCAGCCCCAGCATTTT. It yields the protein CASSSIRQGIGNQPQHF.